The 13 T cell receptor beta chains below were found in one sample sequenced in a study of blood T cell repertoires in COVID-19 (dated by TCRdb to the early 2020s). Library generation was performed with the immunoSEQ multiplex PCR assay. TCRdb took over this immuneACCESS table, retaining in-frame rearrangements with V and J assigned. Such tables are incomplete; in checked studies, under half of the missing clones stem from an unresolved V gene, and the remainder is unexplained. Counted in this sample were 200,000 to 250,000 clones; about 91% of them appeared once. The ten largest clones add up to 1.4% to 1.5% of the sample. The sample taken for sequencing was peripheral blood. The source of these receptors is a man aged 18 to 30 with active or convalescent COVID-19.

V and J are TRBV10-3 and TRBJ2-5; 9 nucleotides align to TRBD1. With V trimmed by 6 bases and J by 9 bases, 11 bases remained unmatched. CDR3 length: 14 amino acids. Germline V gives CDR1 ENHRY, CDR2 SYGVKD. The CDR3 is CAIRGRDREVAQYF. The CDR3 nucleotides are TGTGCCATCAGGGGACGGGACAGGGAGGTGGCCCAGTACTTC.

V is TRBV28 and J is TRBJ2-1; 11 nucleotides match TRBD2. In germline, CDR1 is MDHEN, CDR2 SYDVKM. The trim removed 8 bases at V and 4 bases at J, leaving 10 bases unmatched. This CDR3 is 16 amino acids long. The CDR3 region has the DNA TGTGCCAGCGGTAGCGGGAGGGCCCCTGGGTACAATGAGCAGTTCTTC. It specifies CASGSGRAPGYNEQFF.

This chain joins TRBV24-1 and TRBJ2-7, with 8 bases lining up with TRBD1. Losses at the gene ends were 9 bases for V and 3 bases for J; bases not matched to a gene: 6. The CDR3 is 13 residues long. Germline CDR1 and CDR2: KGHDR and SFDVKD. The CDR3 protein is CATSQGVNYEQYF. The CDR3 DNA is TGTGCCACCTCACAGGGGGTGAACTACGAGCAGTACTTC.

This chain links TRBV19 with TRBJ1-1, with D tentatively TRBD1 (5 bases). V gave up 3 bases and J gave up 0 bases, with 11 bases separating them. The V gene's germline CDR1 is LNHDA and CDR2 SQIVND (reference sequence). This CDR3 spans 15 amino acids. As DNA, the CDR3 is TGTGCCAGTAGTATCGGGACTGGTATGAACACTGAAGCTTTCTTT. Protein sequence: CASSIGTGMNTEAFF.

This chain links TRBV4-2 with TRBJ2-1; 12 nucleotides agree with TRBD2. Germline V gene lookup returns CDR1 LGHNA and CDR2 YNFKEQ. Unmatched junction bases numbered 4, after V lost 8 bases and J lost 8 bases. CDR3 length: 13 residues. CDR3 loop: CASRLAGEDEQFF. Written as DNA, the CDR3 is TGTGCCAGCCGACTAGCGGGAGAGGATGAGCAGTTCTTC.

This chain joins TRBV2 and TRBJ2-3, with 7 bases identical to TRBD2. CDR3 size: 14 residues. Trimming removed 7 bases from V and 0 bases from J; junction bases left unmatched: 4. The V gene's germline CDR1 is SNHLY and CDR2 FYNNEI. CDR3 nucleotides: TGTGCCAGCAAGGAGGGAGGGAGCACAGATACGCAGTATTTT. This gives the protein CASKEGGSTDTQYF.

The chain couples TRBV12-3 or TRBV12-4 to TRBJ2-5; 10 positions match TRBD2. This CDR3 is built from 13 residues. J was trimmed by 4 bases and V by 6 bases; bases with no gene match: 2. The CDR3 is CASRVAGGETQYF. CDR3 sequence (DNA): TGTGCCAGCAGGGTAGCGGGAGGAGAGACCCAGTACTTC.

The V and J genes are TRBV18 and TRBJ2-7; TRBD2 agrees at 9 bases. Germline V CDR1 and CDR2: KGHSH, LQKENI. CDR3 length: 18 amino acids. J was trimmed by 2 bases and V by 2 bases; bases with no gene match: 13. As DNA, the CDR3 is TGTGCCAGCTCACCATTGATGGCGGGGGGGGCCTCAACCTACGAGCAGTACTTC. Translating gives CASSPLMAGGASTYEQYF.

V gene TRBV9 combines with J gene TRBJ1-2, with 9 bases fitting TRBD1. With 3 bases clipped from V and 2 bases from J, the junction kept 5 bases outside the gene matches. CDR1 is SGDLS, CDR2 YYNGEE, per germline. This CDR3 is 15 amino acids long. This CDR3 reads CASSATGGGNYGYTF. The CDR3 DNA follows: TGTGCCAGCAGCGCTACAGGGGGCGGAAACTATGGCTACACCTTC.

This chain connects TRBV5-1 to TRBJ2-7, with 8 nucleotides matching TRBD1. The CDR3 totals 15 residues. CDR1 SGHRS and CDR2 YFSETQ come from the germline V gene. V lost 0 bases and J lost 6; bases outside the gene matches: 8. CDR3 region: CASSLAMDRAREQYF. The CDR3 DNA is TGCGCCAGCAGCTTGGCCATGGACAGGGCTCGCGAGCAGTACTTC.

The chain has TRBV9 and TRBJ1-3; D remains ambiguous. Germline V gene lookup returns CDR1 SGDLS and CDR2 YYNGEE. Trimming took 0 bases from V and 8 from J, leaving 12 bases between them. This CDR3 contains 14 residues. The CDR3 bases are TGTGCCAGCAGCGTAGCCCCTGAACGAGACACCATATATTTT. This sequence encodes CASSVAPERDTIYF.

This rearrangement joins TRBV25-1 to TRBJ2-6, with no clear D. With 6 bases removed from V and 0 bases from J, the gap between germline ends came to 12 bases. The CDR3 extends over 16 amino acids. Germline values: CDR1 MGHDK, CDR2 SYGVNS. The CDR3, as DNA: TGTGCCAGCAGAAGAACCTCCGGCTCTGGGGCCAACGTCCTGACTTTC. Translation: CASRRTSGSGANVLTF.

The gene calls are TRBV19 and TRBJ1-2; 8 bases are shared with TRBD1. The germline V gene encodes CDR1 LNHDA and CDR2 SQIVND (reference sequence). The CDR3 is 13 residues long. V lost 6 bases to trimming and J lost 4 bases; unmatched junction nucleotides: 4. The CDR3 here is CASSTGGGYGYTF. The CDR3 nucleotides read TGTGCCAGTAGCACAGGGGGAGGCTATGGCTACACCTTC.